Shown below are 24 T cell receptor beta chains from a single sample sequenced in a study of blood T cell repertoires in COVID-19. Here immunoSEQ multiplex PCR was the method, and the copy in TCRdb shows in-frame clones only, minus some. The data show tens of thousands of clones, approximately 91% seen once. The sample consisted of peripheral blood. The receptor source for this set is a man aged 55 to 70 with active or convalescent COVID-19.

The V and J genes are TRBV4-3 and TRBJ1-1; a possible D gene is TRBD1 (6 bases). V lost 0 bases and J lost 5, with 13 bases in between. Germline values: CDR1 LGHNA, CDR2 YSLEER. The CDR3 sequence is 15 residues long. CDR3 nucleotide sequence: TGCGCCAGCAGCCAAGATTACAGGGCTGGGACTGAAGCTTTCTTT. Protein: CASSQDYRAGTEAFF.

This chain connects TRBV7-8 to TRBJ1-1, with 7 positions matching TRBD1. The trim removed 3 bases at V and 2 bases at J, leaving 3 bases unmatched. Germline CDR1 reads SGHVS; CDR2 reads FQNEAQ. CDR3 length: 14 residues. CDR3 residues: CASSLRDSNTEAFF. In nucleotides, the CDR3 is TGTGCCAGCAGCTTGCGGGACAGCAACACTGAAGCTTTCTTT.

The chain carries TRBV4-2 and TRBJ2-2; 8 bases line up with TRBD2. Trimming took 5 bases from V and 3 from J; bases not matched to a gene: 11. The germline V gene has CDR1 LGHNA and CDR2 YNFKEQ. This CDR3 has 17 amino acids. The CDR3, as DNA: TGTGCCAGCAGCTCCCACCACGTCGGGGGGGACACCGGGGAGCTGTTTTTT. It codes for CASSSHHVGGDTGELFF.

The rearrangement joins TRBV18 to TRBJ1-4; D is possibly TRBD1 (5 bases). The CDR3 length is 12 residues. V lost 3 bases and J 7 bases, leaving 6 bases between the germline ends. The germline V gene has CDR1 KGHSH and CDR2 LQKENI. The CDR3 sequence: CASSPGREKLFF. Here the CDR3 DNA reads TGTGCCAGCTCACCGGGGCGTGAAAAACTGTTTTTT.

J is TRBJ2-7 and V is TRBV2; possible D gene TRBD2, 5 bases. The V gene's germline CDR1 is SNHLY and CDR2 FYNNEI. This CDR3 is built from 13 residues. V lost 7 bases and J 4 bases, leaving 14 bases between the germline ends. In DNA form, the CDR3 reads TGTGCCAGCATGGTCGAGGGAGTTTACGAGCAGTACTTC. Encoded protein: CASMVEGVYEQYF.

The J gene is TRBJ2-3, the V gene TRBV7-3; 14 nucleotides line up with TRBD2. This CDR3 is built from 15 residues. V gave up 1 base and J gave up 14 bases; unmatched junction bases: 8. The germline gives CDR1 SGHTA, CDR2 FQGTGA. Here the CDR3 reads CASSLSGTSGGHLYF. The CDR3 DNA reads as TGTGCCAGCAGCTTAAGCGGGACTAGCGGGGGCCACCTGTATTTT.

The chain joins TRBV7-2 to TRBJ2-2; 10 bases line up with TRBD1. J lost 7 bases, V lost 5 bases, and 10 bases had no gene match. The CDR3 is 16 amino acids. Germline-derived CDR1 and CDR2 are SGHTA and FQGNSA. DNA for the CDR3: TGTGCCAGCAGCCACTATCGGACAGGGGGGGTCGGGGAGCTGTTTTTT. Translation gives CASSHYRTGGVGELFF.

This sequence joins TRBV10-3 and TRBJ2-1, with 8 nucleotides matching TRBD2. The CDR3 spans 15 residues. Germline V lookup: CDR1 ENHRY, CDR2 SYGVKD. With V trimmed by 4 bases and J by 6 bases, 8 bases remained unmatched. The CDR3 DNA is TGTGCCATCAGTGGAGTGGGACTAGTGGGCAATGAGCAGTTCTTC. Translation: CAISGVGLVGNEQFF.

The chain carries TRBV3-1 (or the pseudogene TRBV3-2) and TRBJ2-3; possibly TRBD2 for D (5 bases). Between the trimmed V and J ends, which lost 8 bases and 0 bases, there was a span of 12 bases. CDR1 LGHDT and CDR2 YNNKEL come from the germline V gene (reference sequence). The CDR3 has 14 residues. CDR3 DNA sequence: TGTGCCAGCGCCGAGAGCGGTAGCACAGATACGCAGTATTTT. The encoded protein is CASAESGSTDTQYF.

This chain joins TRBV1 and TRBJ2-7; the tabulated D call, TRBD2, remains unverified against the DNA. TRBV1 is tagged as a pseudogene. This CDR3 contains 17 residues. CDR3 coding DNA: TGCACCAGCAGCCAAGCTAATAGAGACTCCTTTTCTTACGAGCAGTACTTC. Translating it yields CTSSQANRDSFSYEQYF.

The chain carries TRBV28 and TRBJ2-7; weak D call: TRBD2 (7 bases). V lost 2 bases and J lost 7, with 15 bases in between. The CDR3 sequence is 14 residues long. Germline V lookup: CDR1 MDHEN, CDR2 SYDVKM. CDR3 region: CASSLGGAQREQYF. CDR3 DNA sequence: TGTGCCAGCAGTTTAGGGGGGGCGCAGCGGGAGCAGTACTTC.

The chain has TRBV3-1 (or the pseudogene TRBV3-2) and TRBJ2-2; 8 bases map to TRBD1. The CDR3 loop spans 15 amino acids. V lost 3 bases and J lost 6; bases outside the gene matches: 6. In germline, CDR1 is LGHDT, CDR2 YNNKEL (reference sequence). The CDR3 region is CASSQQGAHPGELFF. Written as DNA, the CDR3 is TGTGCCAGCAGCCAGCAGGGGGCCCACCCCGGGGAGCTGTTTTTT.

The chain is built from TRBV27 and TRBJ2-7; 10 positions match TRBD1. Losses at the gene ends were 5 bases for V and 2 bases for J; bases not matched to a gene: 6. Germline-derived CDR1 and CDR2 are MNHEY and SMNVEV (reference sequence). The CDR3 totals 15 residues. The CDR3 coding sequence is TGTGCCAGCAGTCAAGAGACAGGGGGCACCTACGAGCAGTACTTC. Amino acid sequence: CASSQETGGTYEQYF.

The V gene is TRBV9, the J gene TRBJ1-3; a possible D gene is TRBD1 (6 bases). The CDR3 spans 17 residues. V gave up 4 bases and J gave up 0 bases, with 17 bases separating them. The germline gives CDR1 SGDLS, CDR2 YYNGEE. CDR3 in DNA: TGTGCCAGCAGCCGCGAGACAGGCTTCTTCTCTGGAAACACCATATATTTT. Amino acid sequence: CASSRETGFFSGNTIYF.

V gene TRBV7-3 combines with J gene TRBJ2-5, with a weak D call TRBD1 (5 bases). V dropped 4 bases and J dropped 7 bases, with 16 bases sitting between them. The CDR3 has 14 amino acids. Germline values: CDR1 SGHTA, CDR2 FQGTGA. This CDR3 reads CASSSGSTQGTQYF. The DNA of the CDR3 is TGTGCCAGCAGCTCCGGGTCCACGCAGGGGACCCAGTACTTC.

The gene calls are TRBV5-1 and TRBJ1-4, with unresolved D. This CDR3 has 15 residues. The germline V and J ends were trimmed by 2 bases and 4 bases, with 12 bases remaining between them. Germline V lookup: CDR1 SGHRS, CDR2 YFSETQ. For the CDR3, the DNA is TGCGCCAGCAGCTTCAACGTCGGTAGTAATGAAAAACTGTTTTTT. Amino acid sequence: CASSFNVGSNEKLFF.

The CDR3 sequence is CASSKARMDTQYF. CDR3 DNA sequence: TGTGCCAGCAGCAAAGCGAGGATGGATACGCAGTATTTT. The chain uses TRBV21-1 and TRBJ2-3; the table's D gene call, TRBD2, was not cross checked with the DNA. TRBV21-1 is a documented pseudogene. The CDR3 length is 13 residues.

The chain uses TRBV7-9 and TRBJ1-1, with D possibly TRBD1 on 6 matching bases. There are 15 residues in the CDR3. Germline V CDR1 and CDR2: SEHNR, FQNEAQ (reference sequence). V was pared by 5 bases and J by 2 bases, with 15 bases between. The CDR3 DNA is TGTGCCAGCAGCCCGACGAACAGGGAAAACACTGAAGCTTTCTTT. Translation: CASSPTNRENTEAFF. Variable domain in full (rest from reference TRBV7-9 and TRBJ1-1): DTGVSQNPRHKITKRGQNVTFRCDPISEHNRLYWYRQTLGQGPEFLTYFQNEAQLEKSRLLSDRFSAERPKGSFSTLEIQRTEQGDSAMYLCASSPTNRENTEAFFGQGTRLTVV.

V gene TRBV12-5 combines with J gene TRBJ1-3, with TRBD1 as a possible D gene (5 bases). CDR1 is LGHNT and CDR2 is FRNRAP in the germline V gene. V lost 8 bases and J 0 bases, leaving 20 bases between the germline ends. CDR3 length equals 17 residues. The CDR3 DNA reads as TGTGCTAGTACCCAATTCGGACATCCCGACTCTGGAAACACCATATATTTT. As protein: CASTQFGHPDSGNTIYF.

The chain uses TRBV13 and TRBJ2-7, with 8 positions matching TRBD1. Germline V gene sequence: CDR1 PRHDT, CDR2 FYEKMQ (reference sequence). This CDR3 is built from 15 residues. The J segment lost 3 bases and the V segment lost 3 bases, leaving 7 bases of the junction unmatched. The chain's CDR3 is CASSFPGQGSYEQYF. DNA of the CDR3: TGTGCCAGCAGCTTCCCCGGACAGGGCAGCTACGAGCAGTACTTC.

The V call is TRBV23-1, the J call TRBJ1-6, with D possibly being TRBD1 (5 bases). TRBV23-1 is designated an ORF whose function remains uncertain. The V end lost 0 bases, the J end lost 8 bases, and 8 bases lay between the germline ends. This CDR3 has 14 residues. The chain's CDR3 is CASSQSVGHSPLHF. CDR3 nucleotides: TGCGCCAGCAGTCAATCGGTGGGGCATTCACCCCTCCACTTT.

This clone showed up just once. The rearrangement joins TRBV3-1 (or the pseudogene TRBV3-2) to TRBJ2-7; the match to TRBD1 covers 10 bases. V lost 5 bases, J lost 3 bases, and 7 bases stayed unmatched. CDR3 length: 15 amino acids. CDR1 is LGHDT, CDR2 YNNKEL, per germline (reference sequence). The CDR3 bases are TGTGCCAGCAGCTCCCACCGGGACAGGGGCTACGAGCAGTACTTC. Its translation is CASSSHRDRGYEQYF.

Written as DNA, the CDR3 is TGTGCCAGCAGCCAGGCTAGCGGGAGAAGGTCACCCCTCCACTTT. Protein sequence: CASSQASGRRSPLHF. V and J are TRBV3-1 (or the pseudogene TRBV3-2) and TRBJ1-6; the D is unclear. This CDR3 comprises 15 residues. Per the germline V gene, CDR1 is LGHDT and CDR2 is YNNKEL (reference sequence). Deletions cut 3 bases from V and 10 bases from J, with 16 bases between.

The CDR3 DNA reads as TGTGCTAGTGGTGTCTCGGACAGGGGGAATGGAAACACCATATATTTT. This codes for CASGVSDRGNGNTIYF. J is TRBJ1-3 and V is TRBV12-5, with 10 bases identical to TRBD1. This CDR3 is built from 16 residues. V was pared by 5 bases and J by 3 bases, with 7 bases of the junction left unmatched. Germline assignment: CDR1 LGHNT and CDR2 FRNRAP. The full variable domain, rest sourced from reference TRBV12-5 and TRBJ1-3, is DARVTQTPRHKVTEMGQEVTMRCQPILGHNTVFWYRQTMMQGLELLAYFRNRAPLDDSGMPKDRFSAEMPDATLATLKIQPSEPRDSAVYFCASGVSDRGNGNTIYFGEGSWLTVV.